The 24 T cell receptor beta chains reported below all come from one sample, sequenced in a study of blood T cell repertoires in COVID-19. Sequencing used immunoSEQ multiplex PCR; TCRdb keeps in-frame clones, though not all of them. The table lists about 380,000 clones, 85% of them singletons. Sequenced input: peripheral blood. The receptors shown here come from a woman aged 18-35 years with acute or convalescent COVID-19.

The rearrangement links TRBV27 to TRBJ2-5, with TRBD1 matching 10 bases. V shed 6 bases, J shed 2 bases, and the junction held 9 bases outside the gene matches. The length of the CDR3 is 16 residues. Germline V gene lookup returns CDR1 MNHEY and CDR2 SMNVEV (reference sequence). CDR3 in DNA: TGTGCCAGCAGGAACCTGGGACAGGGGCAACAAGAGACCCAGTACTTC. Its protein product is CASRNLGQGQQETQYF.

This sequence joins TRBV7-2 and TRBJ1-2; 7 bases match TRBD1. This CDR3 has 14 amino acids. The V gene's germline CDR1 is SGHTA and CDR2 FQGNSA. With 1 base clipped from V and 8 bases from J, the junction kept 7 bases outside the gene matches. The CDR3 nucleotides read TGTGCCAGCAGCTTAGGTTGGGACAGCTTCGGCTACACCTTC. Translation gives CASSLGWDSFGYTF.

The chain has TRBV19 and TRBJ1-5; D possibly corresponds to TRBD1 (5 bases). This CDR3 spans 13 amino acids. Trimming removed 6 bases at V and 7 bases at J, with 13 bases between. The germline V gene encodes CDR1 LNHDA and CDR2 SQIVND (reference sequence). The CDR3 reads CASRKEGNQPQHF. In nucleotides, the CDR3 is TGTGCCAGTAGAAAGGAGGGGAACCAGCCCCAGCATTTT.

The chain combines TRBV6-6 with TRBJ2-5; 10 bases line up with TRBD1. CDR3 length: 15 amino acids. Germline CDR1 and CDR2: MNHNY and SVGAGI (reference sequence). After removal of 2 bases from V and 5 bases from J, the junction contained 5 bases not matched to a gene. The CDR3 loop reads CASSYPGQGGETQYF. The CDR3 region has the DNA TGTGCCAGCAGTTACCCCGGACAGGGGGGGGAGACCCAGTACTTC.

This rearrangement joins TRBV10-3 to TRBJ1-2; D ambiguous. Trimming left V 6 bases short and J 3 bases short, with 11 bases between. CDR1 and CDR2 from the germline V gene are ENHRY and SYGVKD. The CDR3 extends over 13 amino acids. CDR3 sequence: CAIRREFDYGYTF. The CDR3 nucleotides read TGTGCCATCAGGAGGGAGTTCGACTATGGCTACACCTTC.

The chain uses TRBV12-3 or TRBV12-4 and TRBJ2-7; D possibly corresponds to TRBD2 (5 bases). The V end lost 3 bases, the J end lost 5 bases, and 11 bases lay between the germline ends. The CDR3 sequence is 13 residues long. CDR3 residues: CASSFLAAHEQYF. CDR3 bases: TGTGCCAGCAGTTTCCTAGCCGCCCACGAGCAGTACTTC.

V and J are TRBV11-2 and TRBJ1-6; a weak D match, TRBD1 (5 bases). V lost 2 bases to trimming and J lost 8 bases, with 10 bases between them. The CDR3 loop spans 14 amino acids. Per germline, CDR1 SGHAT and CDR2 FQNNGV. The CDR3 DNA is TGTGCCAGCAGCTTACAGGGTTATGATTCACCCCTCCACTTT. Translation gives CASSLQGYDSPLHF.

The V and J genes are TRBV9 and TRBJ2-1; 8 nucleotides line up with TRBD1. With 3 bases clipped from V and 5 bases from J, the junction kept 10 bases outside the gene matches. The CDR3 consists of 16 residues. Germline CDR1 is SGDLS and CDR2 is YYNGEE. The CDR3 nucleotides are TGTGCCAGCAGCGCAGCTAGGACAGGGTCGCACAATGAGCAGTTCTTC. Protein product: CASSAARTGSHNEQFF.

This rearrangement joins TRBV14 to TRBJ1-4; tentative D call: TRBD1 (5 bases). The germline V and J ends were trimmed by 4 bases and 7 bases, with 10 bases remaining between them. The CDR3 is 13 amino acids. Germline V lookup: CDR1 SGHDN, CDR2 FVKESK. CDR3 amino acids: CASSLSGGEKLFF. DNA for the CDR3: TGTGCCAGCAGCCTCAGCGGGGGTGAAAAACTGTTTTTT.

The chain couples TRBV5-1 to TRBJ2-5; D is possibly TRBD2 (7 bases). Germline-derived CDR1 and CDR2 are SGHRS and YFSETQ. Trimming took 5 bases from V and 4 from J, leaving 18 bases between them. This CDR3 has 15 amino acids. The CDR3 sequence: CASRGEGGRGETQYF. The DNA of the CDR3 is TGCGCCAGCAGGGGAGAGGGGGGGCGCGGAGAGACCCAGTACTTC. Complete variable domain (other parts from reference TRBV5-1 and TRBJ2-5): KAGVTQTPRYLIKTRGQQVTLSCSPISGHRSVSWYQQTPGQGLQFLFEYFSETQRNKGNFPGRFSGRQFSNSRSEMNVSTLELGDSALYLCASRGEGGRGETQYFGPGTRLLVL.

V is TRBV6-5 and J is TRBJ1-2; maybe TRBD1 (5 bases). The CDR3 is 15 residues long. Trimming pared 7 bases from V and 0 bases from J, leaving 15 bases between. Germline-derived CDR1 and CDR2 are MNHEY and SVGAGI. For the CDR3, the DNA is TGTGCCAGCACCCGGGCAGGGCGAGCTAACTATGGCTACACCTTC. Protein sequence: CASTRAGRANYGYTF.

The CDR3 sequence is CASRADRIHGYTF. The DNA for the CDR3 is TGTGCCAGCAGGGCTGACAGAATCCATGGCTACACCTTC. The genes are TRBV2 and TRBJ1-2, with a weak D call TRBD1 (5 bases). Germline assignment: CDR1 SNHLY and CDR2 FYNNEI. Trimming removed 6 bases at V and 6 bases at J, with 14 bases between. CDR3 length: 13 residues.

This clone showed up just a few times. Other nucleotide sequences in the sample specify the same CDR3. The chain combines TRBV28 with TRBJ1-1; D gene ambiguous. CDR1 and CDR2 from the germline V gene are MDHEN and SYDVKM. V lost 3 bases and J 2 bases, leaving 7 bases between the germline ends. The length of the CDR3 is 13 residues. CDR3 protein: CASSFPRNTEAFF. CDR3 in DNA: TGTGCCAGCAGTTTTCCTAGAAACACTGAAGCTTTCTTT.

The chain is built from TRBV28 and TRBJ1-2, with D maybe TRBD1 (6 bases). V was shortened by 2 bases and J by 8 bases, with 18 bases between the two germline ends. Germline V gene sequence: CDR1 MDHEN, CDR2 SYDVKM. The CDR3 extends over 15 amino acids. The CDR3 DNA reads TGTGCCAGCAGTTTACTCACAGGGAGGGACATCGGCTACACCTTC. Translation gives CASSLLTGRDIGYTF.

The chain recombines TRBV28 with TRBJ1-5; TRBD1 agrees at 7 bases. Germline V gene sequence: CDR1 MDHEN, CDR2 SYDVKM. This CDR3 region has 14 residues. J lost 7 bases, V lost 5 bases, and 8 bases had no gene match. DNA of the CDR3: TGTGCCAGCAGTCCGGACAGGTTTCGGCAGCCCCAGCATTTT. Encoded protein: CASSPDRFRQPQHF.

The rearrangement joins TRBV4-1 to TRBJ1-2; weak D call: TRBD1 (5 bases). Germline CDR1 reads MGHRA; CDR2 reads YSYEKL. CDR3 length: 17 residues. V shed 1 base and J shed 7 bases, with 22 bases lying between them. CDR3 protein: CASSQVRGPGPVGGYTF. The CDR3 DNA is TGCGCCAGCAGCCAAGTCCGCGGACCAGGGCCAGTGGGTGGCTACACCTTC.

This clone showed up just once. CDR3 bases: TGTGCCAGCAACCAGGGAGGTAAAGGAAACACCATATATTTT. It yields the protein CASNQGGKGNTIYF. The chain uses TRBV28 and TRBJ1-3; a weak D match, TRBD1 (5 bases). The CDR3 loop spans 14 amino acids. V was shortened by 7 bases and J by 4 bases, with 14 bases between the two germline ends. Germline assignment: CDR1 MDHEN and CDR2 SYDVKM.

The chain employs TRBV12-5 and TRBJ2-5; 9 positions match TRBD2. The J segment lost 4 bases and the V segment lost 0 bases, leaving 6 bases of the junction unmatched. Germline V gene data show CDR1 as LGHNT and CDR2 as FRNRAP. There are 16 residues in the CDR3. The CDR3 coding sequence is TGTGCTAGTGGTTTGGTACCCCAGCGGGGGGCAGAGACCCAGTACTTC. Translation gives CASGLVPQRGAETQYF.

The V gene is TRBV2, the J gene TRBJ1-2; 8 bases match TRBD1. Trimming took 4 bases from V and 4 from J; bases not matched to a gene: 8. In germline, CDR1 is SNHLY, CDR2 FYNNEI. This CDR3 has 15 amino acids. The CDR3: CASSVLGQGTYGYTF. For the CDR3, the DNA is TGTGCCAGCAGTGTTTTAGGACAGGGAACCTATGGCTACACCTTC.

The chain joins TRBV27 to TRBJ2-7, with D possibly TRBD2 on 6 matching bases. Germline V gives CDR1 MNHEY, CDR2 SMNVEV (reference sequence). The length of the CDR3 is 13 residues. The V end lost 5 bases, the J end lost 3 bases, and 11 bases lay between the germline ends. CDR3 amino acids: CASSRLASYEQYF. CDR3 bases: TGTGCCAGCAGTCGTCTAGCGAGCTACGAGCAGTACTTC.

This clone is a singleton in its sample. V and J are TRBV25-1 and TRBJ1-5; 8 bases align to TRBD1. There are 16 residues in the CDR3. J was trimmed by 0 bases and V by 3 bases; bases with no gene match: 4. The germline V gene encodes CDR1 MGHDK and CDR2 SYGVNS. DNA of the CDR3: TGTGCCAGCAGTGAGCTGACAGGGGATAGCAATCAGCCCCAGCATTTT. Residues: CASSELTGDSNQPQHF.

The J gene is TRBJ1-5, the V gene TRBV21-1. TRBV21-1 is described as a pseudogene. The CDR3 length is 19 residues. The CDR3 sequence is CASSKVPAISPSSNQPQHF. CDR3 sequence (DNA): TGTGCCAGCAGCAAAGTCCCGGCAATCAGCCCTAGTAGCAATCAGCCCCAGCATTTT.

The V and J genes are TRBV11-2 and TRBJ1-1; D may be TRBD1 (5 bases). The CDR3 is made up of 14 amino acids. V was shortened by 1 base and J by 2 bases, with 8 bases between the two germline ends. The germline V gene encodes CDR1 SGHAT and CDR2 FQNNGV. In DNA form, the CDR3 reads TGTGCCAGCAGCTTAGCAGGGCCAAACACTGAAGCTTTCTTT. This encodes CASSLAGPNTEAFF.

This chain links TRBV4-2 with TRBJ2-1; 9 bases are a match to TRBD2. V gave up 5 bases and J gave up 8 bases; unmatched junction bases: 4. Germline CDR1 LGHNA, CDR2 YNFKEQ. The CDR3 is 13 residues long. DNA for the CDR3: TGTGCCAGCAGCGCGCGGGAGGGCCATGAGCAGTTCTTC. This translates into CASSAREGHEQFF.